This T cell receptor beta chain was identified during a study of blood T cells in healthy people across ages. Study-level findings and limits: Expanded clonotype shifts may have been confounded, as the donors had an unknown CMV status. Age brought a roughly linear fall in TCR beta diversity measured per million T cells.

The use of a sample-barcoded 5' primer and a J-beta primer mix characterized a second PCR of about 7 to 12 cycles. Every molecule of cDNA carried a tag from a template-switch adaptor with 12 random nucleotides. TCRdb re-called the 5' RACE reads with MiXCR, one entry per CDR3 protein. The table includes 1.5 million to 2 million distinct CDR3 sequences, approximately 50% detected once. Turning to this clonotype: Its antigen is as yet unknown.

With V trimmed by 3 bases and J by 5 bases, 11 bases remained unmatched. CDR3 length: 17 residues. The germline gives CDR1 MRHNA, CDR2 SNTAGT. This clonotype was obtained from a woman between 40 and 50 years old in good health. What was sequenced was blood. The chain couples TRBV6-4 to TRBJ2-4; 9 bases align to TRBD1. The CDR3 protein is CASSESGTGNGQNIQYF. In DNA, the CDR3 is TGTGCCAGCAGTGAGAGCGGGACAGGGAACGGCCAAAACATTCAGTACTTC.